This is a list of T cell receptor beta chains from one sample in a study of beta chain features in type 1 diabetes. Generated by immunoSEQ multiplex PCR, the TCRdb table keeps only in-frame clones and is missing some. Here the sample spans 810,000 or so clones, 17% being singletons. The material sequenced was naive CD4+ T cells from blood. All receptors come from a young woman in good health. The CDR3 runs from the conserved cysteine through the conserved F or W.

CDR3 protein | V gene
CASSEGASKQYF | TRBV2
CASTTSGGGKQFF | TRBV9
CASKRLAGGPGTGELFF | TRBV28
CASSGTSDYNEQFF | TRBV7-8
CASSQDGLGRWGEQFF | TRBV4-1
CASSFQGNEQYF | TRBV7-2
CASSPPSRYEQYF | TRBV18
CASRSPGGGGYTF | TRBV5-6
CASSSLQRTEAFF | TRBV5-1
CASSLGAGNTIYF | TRBV28
CASHDYAYEQYF | TRBV6-6
CASSLPHGYSNGETQYF | TRBV28
CASSLEARGRTLAKNIQYF | TRBV7-2
CAISEGVIGNRGEQYF | TRBV10-3
CASSVGDGALYQPQHF | TRBV9
CASSPPDRGIQPQHF | TRBV23-1